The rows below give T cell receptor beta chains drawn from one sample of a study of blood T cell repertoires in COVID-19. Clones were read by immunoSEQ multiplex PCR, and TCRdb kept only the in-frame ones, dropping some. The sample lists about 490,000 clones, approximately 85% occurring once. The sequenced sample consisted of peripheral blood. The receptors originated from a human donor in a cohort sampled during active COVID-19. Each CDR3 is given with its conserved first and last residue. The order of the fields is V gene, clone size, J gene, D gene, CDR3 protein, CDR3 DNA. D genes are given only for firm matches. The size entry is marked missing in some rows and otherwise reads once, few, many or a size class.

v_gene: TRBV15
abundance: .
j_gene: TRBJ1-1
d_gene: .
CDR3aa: CATSRDKGSGEGFF
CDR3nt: TGTGCCACCAGCAGAGATAAGGGGTCGGGTGAAGGTTTCTTT

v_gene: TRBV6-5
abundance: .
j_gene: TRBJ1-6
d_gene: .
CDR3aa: CASRQLQGSSPLHF
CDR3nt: TGTGCCAGCAGGCAATTACAGGGAAGCTCACCCCTCCACTTT

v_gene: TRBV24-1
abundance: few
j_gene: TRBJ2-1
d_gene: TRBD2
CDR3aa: CATSPTLAGDGNEQFF
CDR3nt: TGTGCCACCAGCCCTACACTAGCGGGAGACGGCAATGAGCAGTTCTTC

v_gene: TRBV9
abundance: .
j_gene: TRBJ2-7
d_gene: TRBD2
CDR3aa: CASSVATREGNEQYF
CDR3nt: TGTGCCAGCAGCGTAGCTACAAGGGAGGGCAACGAGCAGTACTTC

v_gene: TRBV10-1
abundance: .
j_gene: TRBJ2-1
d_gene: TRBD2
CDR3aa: CASSPVIAGAPIGQFF
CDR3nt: TGCGCCAGCAGTCCCGTTATAGCGGGAGCCCCAATAGGGCAGTTCTTC

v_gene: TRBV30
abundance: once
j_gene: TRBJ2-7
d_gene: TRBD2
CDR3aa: CAWTGTSGWLEQYF
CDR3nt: TGTGCCTGGACCGGGACTAGCGGGTGGCTCGAGCAGTACTTC

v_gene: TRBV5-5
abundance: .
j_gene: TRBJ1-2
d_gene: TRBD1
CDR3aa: CASSLARDSYGYTF
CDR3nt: TGTGCCAGCAGCTTGGCACGGGACAGCTACGGCTACACCTTC

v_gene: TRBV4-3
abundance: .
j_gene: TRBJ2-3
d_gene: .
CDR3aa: CASSQAAGFGTDTQYF
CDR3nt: TGCGCCAGCAGCCAAGCTGCAGGATTCGGCACAGATACGCAGTATTTT

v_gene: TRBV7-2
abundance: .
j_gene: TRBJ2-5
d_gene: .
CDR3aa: CASSPWGELDQETQYF
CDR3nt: TGTGCCAGCAGCCCCTGGGGGGAGTTGGACCAAGAGACCCAGTACTTC

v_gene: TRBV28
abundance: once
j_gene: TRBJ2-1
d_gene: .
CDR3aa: CASSRQSYNYNEQFF
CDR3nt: TGTGCCAGCAGTCGACAGTCCTATAACTACAATGAGCAGTTCTTC

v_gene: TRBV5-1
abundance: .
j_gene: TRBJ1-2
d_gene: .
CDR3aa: CASSLSGGPNYGYTF
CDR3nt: TGCGCCAGCAGCTTGTCGGGGGGCCCTAACTATGGCTACACCTTC

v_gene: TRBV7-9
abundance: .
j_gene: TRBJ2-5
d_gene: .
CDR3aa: CASSYMAEYPGEETQYF
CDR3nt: TGTGCCAGCAGCTACATGGCTGAGTACCCTGGAGAAGAGACCCAGTACTTC

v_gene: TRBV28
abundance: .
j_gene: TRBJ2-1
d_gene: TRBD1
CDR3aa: CAIDRDYNEQFF
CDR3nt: TGTGCCATCGACAGGGACTACAATGAGCAGTTCTTC

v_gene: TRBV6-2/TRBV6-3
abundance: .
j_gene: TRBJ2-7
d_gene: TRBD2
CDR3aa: CASSGLAGGSEQYF
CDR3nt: TGTGCCAGCAGCGGACTAGCGGGAGGGAGCGAGCAGTACTTC

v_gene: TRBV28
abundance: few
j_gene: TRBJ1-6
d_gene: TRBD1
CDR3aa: CASSLAGQHPAGSYNSPLHF
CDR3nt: TGTGCCAGCAGTTTAGCGGGACAGCACCCTGCGGGCTCCTATAATTCACCCCTCCACTTT

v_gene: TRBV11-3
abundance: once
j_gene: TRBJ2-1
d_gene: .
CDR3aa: CASSPRKGGSYNEQFF
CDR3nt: TGTGCCAGCAGCCCCCGAAAGGGCGGGTCCTACAATGAGCAGTTCTTC

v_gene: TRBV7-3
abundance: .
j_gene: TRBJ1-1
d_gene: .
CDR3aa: CASSFNRDGEAFF
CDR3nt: TGTGCCAGCAGCTTCAACAGGGACGGGGAAGCTTTCTTT

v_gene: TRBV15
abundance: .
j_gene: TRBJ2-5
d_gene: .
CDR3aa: CATRGGRAQETQYF
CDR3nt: TGTGCCACCAGAGGTGGCAGGGCCCAAGAGACCCAGTACTTC